The sequence of this T cell receptor beta chain was determined in a study of T cell changes during pregnancy in multiple sclerosis. Germline CDR1 SEHNR, CDR2 FQNEAQ (reference sequence). The junction had 9 bases not matched to a gene; V was cut back by 3 bases and J by 5 bases. This CDR3 has 16 amino acids. Measured with immunoSEQ multiplex PCR; TCRdb has only the in-frame clones, and not every one. The data show about 32,000 clones, with roughly 87% seen just once and 10% to 13% held by the top ten. Only one count was recorded for this clone. The chain is built from TRBV7-9 and TRBJ2-5; 10 bases are shared with TRBD1. The sequence came from a female donor with multiple sclerosis, enrolled in a pregnancy study. The source material was CD8+ T cells from peripheral blood mononuclear cells, sampled in the second trimester of pregnancy. For the CDR3, the DNA is TGTGCCAGCAGCTTGAGGGGACAGGGGAAGAAGGAGACCCAGTACTTC. Encoded protein: CASSLRGQGKKETQYF.